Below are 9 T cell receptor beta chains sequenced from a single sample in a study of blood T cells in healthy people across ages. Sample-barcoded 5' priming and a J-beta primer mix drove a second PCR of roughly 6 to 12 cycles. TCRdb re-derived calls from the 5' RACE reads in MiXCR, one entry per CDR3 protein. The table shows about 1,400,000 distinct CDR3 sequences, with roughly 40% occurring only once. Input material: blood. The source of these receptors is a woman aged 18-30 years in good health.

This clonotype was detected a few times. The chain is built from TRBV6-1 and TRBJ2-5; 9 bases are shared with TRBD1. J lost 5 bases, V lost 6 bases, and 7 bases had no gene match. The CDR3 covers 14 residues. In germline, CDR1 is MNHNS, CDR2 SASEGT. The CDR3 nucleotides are TGTGCCAGCAGACCTCGGACAGGGGAGGAGACCCAGTACTTC. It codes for CASRPRTGEETQYF.

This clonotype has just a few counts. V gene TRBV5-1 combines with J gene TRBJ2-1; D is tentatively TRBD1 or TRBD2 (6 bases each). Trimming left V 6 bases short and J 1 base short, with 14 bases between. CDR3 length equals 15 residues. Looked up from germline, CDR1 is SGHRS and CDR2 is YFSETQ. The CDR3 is CASTTGGGSYNEQFF. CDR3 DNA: TGCGCCAGCACGACCGGGGGCGGGTCCTACAATGAGCAGTTCTTC.

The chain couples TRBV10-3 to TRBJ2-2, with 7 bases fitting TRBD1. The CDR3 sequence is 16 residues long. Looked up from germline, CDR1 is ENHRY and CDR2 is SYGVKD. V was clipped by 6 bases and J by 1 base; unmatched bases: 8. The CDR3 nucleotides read TGTGCCATCAGCGATCTGGGACAGATGAACACCGGGGAGCTGTTTTTT. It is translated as CAISDLGQMNTGELFF.

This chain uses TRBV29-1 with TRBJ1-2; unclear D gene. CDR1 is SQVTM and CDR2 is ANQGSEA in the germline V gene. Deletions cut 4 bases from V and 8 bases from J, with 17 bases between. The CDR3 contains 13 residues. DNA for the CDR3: TGCAGCGTTGGCGGTATCGGGTCGAGGGGCTACACCTTC. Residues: CSVGGIGSRGYTF. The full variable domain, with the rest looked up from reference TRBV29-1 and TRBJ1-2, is SAVISQKPSRDICQRGTSLTIQCQVDSQVTMMFWYRQQPGQSLTLIATANQGSEATYESGFVIDKFPISRPNLTFSTLTVSNMSPEDSSIYLCSVGGIGSRGYTFGSGTRLTVV.

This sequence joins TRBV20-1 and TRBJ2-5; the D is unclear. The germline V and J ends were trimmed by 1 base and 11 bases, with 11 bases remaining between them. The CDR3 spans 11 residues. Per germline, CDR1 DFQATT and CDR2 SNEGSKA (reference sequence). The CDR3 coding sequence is TGCAGTGCTAGAGCCCCACTGGAGCAGTACTTC. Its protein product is CSARAPLEQYF.

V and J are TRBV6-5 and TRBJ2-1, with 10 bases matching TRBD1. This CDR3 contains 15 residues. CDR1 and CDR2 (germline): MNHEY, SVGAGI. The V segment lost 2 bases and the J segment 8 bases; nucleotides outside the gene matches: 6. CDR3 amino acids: CASSYGGTGADEQFF. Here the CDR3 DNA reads TGTGCCAGCAGTTACGGGGGGACAGGGGCCGATGAGCAGTTCTTC.

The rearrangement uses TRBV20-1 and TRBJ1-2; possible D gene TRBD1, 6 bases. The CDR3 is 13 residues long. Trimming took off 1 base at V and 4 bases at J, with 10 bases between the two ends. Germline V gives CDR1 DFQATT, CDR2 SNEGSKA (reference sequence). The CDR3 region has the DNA TGCAGTGCTAGAGGGGGGGCGGGCTATGGCTACACCTTC. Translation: CSARGGAGYGYTF.

The CDR3 sequence: CASSPSTGTREYF. The CDR3 nucleotides are TGTGCCAGCAGTCCCAGCACAGGGACTAGGGAGTACTTC. This chain joins TRBV28 and TRBJ2-5, with 8 bases matching TRBD2. J was trimmed by 12 bases and V by 5 bases; bases with no gene match: 11. Looked up from germline, CDR1 is MDHEN and CDR2 is SYDVKM. The CDR3 runs 13 residues.

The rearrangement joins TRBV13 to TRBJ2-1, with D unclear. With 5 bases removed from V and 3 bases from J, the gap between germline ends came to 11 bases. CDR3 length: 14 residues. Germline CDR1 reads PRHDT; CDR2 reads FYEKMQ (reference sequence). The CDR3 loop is CASSLLGLYNEQFF. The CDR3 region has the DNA TGTGCCAGCAGCCTCCTTGGTCTCTACAATGAGCAGTTCTTC.